What follows is one T cell receptor beta chain and its context. Its target is not known. TCRdb re-called the 5' RACE reads; every CDR3 protein appears as one record, without DNA. The specimen's table records a few hundred thousand distinct CDR3 sequences. The sample belongs to a study of T cells expressing NK-cell markers. Study-wide context: It was from sorted CD3+CD56+NKG2C+, CD3+CD56+NKG2C- and CD3+CD56-NKG2C+ T cells that TCR beta repertoires came.

Whole-study results and caveats: In five to seven donors, dominant CD3+CD56+NKG2C+ clonotypes ranked among the top 10 CD8+ clonotypes.

The sequence was obtained from a woman aged 45-60 years in good health. The sequenced sample was blood T cells: a sorted CD56 or NKG2C T cell subset, CD4+ or CD8+ T cells, or bulk PBMC T cells (not recorded which).

The chain's CDR3 is CSVQEWEWAFF. V is TRBV29-1 and J is TRBJ1-1. The CDR3 sequence is 11 residues long. Germline lookup yields CDR1 SQVTM and CDR2 ANQGSEA.